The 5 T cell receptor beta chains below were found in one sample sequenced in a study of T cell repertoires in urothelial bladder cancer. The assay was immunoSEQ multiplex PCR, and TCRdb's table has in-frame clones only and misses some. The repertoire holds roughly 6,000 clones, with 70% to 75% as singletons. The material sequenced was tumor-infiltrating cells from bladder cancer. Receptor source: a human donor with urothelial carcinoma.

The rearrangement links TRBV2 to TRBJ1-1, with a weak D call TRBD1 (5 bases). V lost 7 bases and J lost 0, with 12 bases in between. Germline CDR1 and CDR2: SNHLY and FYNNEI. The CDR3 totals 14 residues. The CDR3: CASMAREVNTEAFF. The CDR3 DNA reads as TGTGCCAGCATGGCCAGGGAGGTGAACACTGAAGCTTTCTTT.

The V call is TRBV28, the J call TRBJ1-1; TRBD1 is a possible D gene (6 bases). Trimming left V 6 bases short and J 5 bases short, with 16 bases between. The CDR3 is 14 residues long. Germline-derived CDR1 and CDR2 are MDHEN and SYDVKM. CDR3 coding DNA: TGTGCCAGCAGGAAATACGGGGGGCGAACTGAAGCTTTCTTT. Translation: CASRKYGGRTEAFF. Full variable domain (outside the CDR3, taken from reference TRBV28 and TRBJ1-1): DVKVTQSSRYLVKRTGEKVFLECVQDMDHENMFWYRQDPGLGLRLIYFSYDVKMKEKGDIPEGYSVSREKKERFSLILESASTNQTSMYLCASRKYGGRTEAFFGQGTRLTVV.

Written as DNA, the CDR3 is TGTGCCAGCAGCGTAGGGGGGGCCGAAGAGACCCAGTACTTC. Translating gives CASSVGGAEETQYF. This chain joins TRBV9 and TRBJ2-5; the D call may be TRBD1 or TRBD2 (6 bases each). Trimming removed 0 bases at V and 3 bases at J, with 9 bases between. This CDR3 is built from 14 residues. CDR1 SGDLS and CDR2 YYNGEE come from the germline V gene.

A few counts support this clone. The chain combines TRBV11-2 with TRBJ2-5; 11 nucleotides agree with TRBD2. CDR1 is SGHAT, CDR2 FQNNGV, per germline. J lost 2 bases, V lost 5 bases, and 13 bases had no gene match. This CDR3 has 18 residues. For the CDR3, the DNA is TGTGCCAGCAGCCCCCGGGGTAGCGGGGGGGCGTGGCAAGAGACCCAGTACTTC. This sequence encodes CASSPRGSGGAWQETQYF.

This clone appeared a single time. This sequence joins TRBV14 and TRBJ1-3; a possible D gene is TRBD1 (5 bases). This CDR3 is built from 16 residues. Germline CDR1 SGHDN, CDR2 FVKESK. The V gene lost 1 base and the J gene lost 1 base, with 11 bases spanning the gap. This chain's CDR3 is CASSQVTGRSGNTIYF. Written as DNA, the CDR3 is TGTGCCAGCAGCCAAGTCACAGGACGATCTGGAAACACCATATATTTT.